The clone carrying this T cell receptor (beta chain) was observed a handful of times. Antigen specificity is unknown. The data were obtained in a study of human T cells and chemical hapten exposure. Study overall: Donors were sensitized with 2% DPC on the upper inner arm.

TCRdb itself ran the RACE reads through MiXCR, one entry per CDR3 protein. The sample holds about 110,000 distinct CDR3 sequences, about a tenth seen once. Time point indicated: patch test 2, 6 weeks after DPC sensitization. Treatment noted: therapeutic diphenylcyclopropenone sensitization with weekly scalp DPC. Whole-study findings and limits: Healthy people's immune response may differ from that of the donors, who had alopecia. PT1 expanded TCR counts and patch test score correlated positively.

V lost 6 bases to trimming and J lost 4 bases, with 6 bases between them. Looked up from germline, CDR1 is MDHEN and CDR2 is SYDVKM. The CDR3 runs 11 residues. The rearrangement joins TRBV28 to TRBJ1-1; D remains unclear. The sequence came from a woman aged 40-49 years with alopecia areata. Some clones in this sample may be carry-over from other donors' samples. The sequencing here drew on whole blood, taken in connection with sensitization to the hapten diphenylcyclopropenone (DPC). The chain's CDR3 is CASSVFTEAFF. The CDR3 DNA follows: TGTGCCAGCAGCGTTTTCACTGAAGCTTTCTTT.